A single sample gave rise to the 11 T cell receptor beta chains below, sequenced in a study of blood T cell repertoires in COVID-19. Only in-frame clones appear in the TCRdb table, and some are missing; sequencing was by immunoSEQ multiplex PCR. In the table there are hundreds of thousands of clones, around 83% of which are singletons. Input material: peripheral blood. The receptors were sampled from a woman between 50 and 59 years old with acute or convalescent COVID-19.

The gene calls are TRBV6-5 and TRBJ1-6; D is perhaps TRBD1 (6 bases). V shed 4 bases and J shed 0 bases, with 10 bases lying between them. CDR3 length equals 16 residues. Germline CDR1 is MNHEY and CDR2 is SVGAGI. The CDR3 region is CASSSTGSSYNSPLHF. For the CDR3, the DNA is TGTGCCAGCAGTTCGACAGGAAGCTCCTATAATTCACCCCTCCACTTT.

J is TRBJ1-4 and V is TRBV3-1 (or the pseudogene TRBV3-2), with 12 bases matching TRBD1. This CDR3 is 17 amino acids long. Germline V gives CDR1 LGHDT, CDR2 YNNKEL (reference sequence). V shed 3 bases and J 8 bases; nucleotides not matched to a gene: 10. The CDR3 DNA is TGTGCCAGCAGCCATGGGACAGGGGGCGCATCGGGGGAAAAACTGTTTTTT. Translating gives CASSHGTGGASGEKLFF.

This clone was detected once. DNA for the CDR3: TGTGCCAGCAGGAAAGGACAGACGAACACTGAAGCTTTCTTT. This sequence encodes CASRKGQTNTEAFF. The J gene is TRBJ1-1, the V gene TRBV28; D is possibly TRBD1 (6 bases). There are 14 residues in the CDR3. Germline CDR1 is MDHEN and CDR2 is SYDVKM. V was clipped by 6 bases and J by 1 base, with 12 bases between them.

This clone showed up just a few times. The chain employs TRBV5-1 and TRBJ1-4, with D unclear. The CDR3 extends over 12 amino acids. Trimming shortened V by 2 bases and J by 6 bases, and 5 bases separated the two germline ends. Germline lookup yields CDR1 SGHRS and CDR2 YFSETQ. The CDR3 DNA sequence: TGCGCCAGCAGCTTATCGGATGAAAAACTGTTTTTT. Its protein product is CASSLSDEKLFF.

The sample holds one count of this clone. Other DNA sequences of this sample code for an identical CDR3. The chain joins TRBV7-2 to TRBJ2-1; D remains unclear. The CDR3 length is 12 residues. Germline lookup yields CDR1 SGHTA and CDR2 FQGNSA. Trimming removed 5 bases at V and 2 bases at J, with 4 bases between. CDR3 amino acids: CASSPTYNEQFF. For the CDR3, the DNA is TGTGCCAGCAGCCCCACCTACAATGAGCAGTTCTTC. Together with reference TRBV7-2 and TRBJ2-1, the CDR3 gives the full variable domain: GAGVSQSPSNKVTEKGKDVELRCDPISGHTALYWYRQSLGQGLEFLIYFQGNSAPDKSGLPSDRFSAERTGGSVSTLTIQRTQQEDSAVYLCASSPTYNEQFFGPGTRLTVL.

CDR3: CASSLGQRGSQHF. Written as DNA, the CDR3 is TGTGCCAGCAGTTTGGGCCAAAGGGGGTCCCAGCATTTT. The rearrangement links TRBV12-3 or TRBV12-4 to TRBJ1-5; D is perhaps TRBD1 (6 bases). V shed 3 bases and J shed 11 bases, with 14 bases lying between them. This CDR3 is built from 13 residues.

The rearrangement joins TRBV12-3 or TRBV12-4 to TRBJ2-5, with D tentatively TRBD1 (5 bases). The CDR3 totals 13 residues. V was trimmed by 3 bases and J by 2 bases, leaving 7 bases between them. The CDR3 spells CASSFPGQETQYF. Written as DNA, the CDR3 is TGTGCCAGCAGTTTCCCAGGGCAAGAGACCCAGTACTTC.

This clone was observed a few times. The J gene is TRBJ2-1, the V gene TRBV12-3 or TRBV12-4; tentative D call: TRBD2 (5 bases). There are 13 residues in the CDR3. Trimming shortened V by 5 bases and J by 9 bases, and 14 bases separated the two germline ends. CDR3 DNA: TGTGCCAGCAGTATCAAACTAGGCGGTGAGCAGTTCTTC. Translating it yields CASSIKLGGEQFF.

This chain connects TRBV19 to TRBJ1-1, with D tentatively TRBD1 (6 bases). V lost 5 bases and J lost 5, with 9 bases in between. This CDR3 is built from 12 residues. Germline CDR1 reads LNHDA; CDR2 reads SQIVND (reference sequence). As DNA, the CDR3 is TGTGCCAGTAGTTTGGACAGAACTGAAGCTTTCTTT. This translates into CASSLDRTEAFF.

The rearrangement uses TRBV5-1 and TRBJ2-5; no reliable D call. Germline CDR1 reads SGHRS; CDR2 reads YFSETQ. The CDR3 sequence is 11 residues long. Trimming cost V 1 base and J 5 bases, with 3 bases left between them. The CDR3 DNA reads TGCGCCAGCAGCTTGAGCGAGACCCAGTACTTC. As protein: CASSLSETQYF. The variable domain in full, completed from reference TRBV5-1 and TRBJ2-5, reads KAGVTQTPRYLIKTRGQQVTLSCSPISGHRSVSWYQQTPGQGLQFLFEYFSETQRNKGNFPGRFSGRQFSNSRSEMNVSTLELGDSALYLCASSLSETQYFGPGTRLLVL.

This clone was seen a single time. For the CDR3, the DNA is TGTGCCAGCAGCGACGACAGGGCTAATTCACCCCTCCACTTT. Its protein is CASSDDRANSPLHF. This rearrangement joins TRBV7-2 to TRBJ1-6, with TRBD1 matching over 7 bases. The CDR3 has 14 amino acids. Germline values: CDR1 SGHTA, CDR2 FQGNSA. The V segment lost 5 bases and the J segment 6 bases; nucleotides outside the gene matches: 4. Using reference TRBV7-2 and TRBJ1-6 for the parts outside the CDR3, the full variable domain is GAGVSQSPSNKVTEKGKDVELRCDPISGHTALYWYRQSLGQGLEFLIYFQGNSAPDKSGLPSDRFSAERTGGSVSTLTIQRTQQEDSAVYLCASSDDRANSPLHFGNGTRLTVT.